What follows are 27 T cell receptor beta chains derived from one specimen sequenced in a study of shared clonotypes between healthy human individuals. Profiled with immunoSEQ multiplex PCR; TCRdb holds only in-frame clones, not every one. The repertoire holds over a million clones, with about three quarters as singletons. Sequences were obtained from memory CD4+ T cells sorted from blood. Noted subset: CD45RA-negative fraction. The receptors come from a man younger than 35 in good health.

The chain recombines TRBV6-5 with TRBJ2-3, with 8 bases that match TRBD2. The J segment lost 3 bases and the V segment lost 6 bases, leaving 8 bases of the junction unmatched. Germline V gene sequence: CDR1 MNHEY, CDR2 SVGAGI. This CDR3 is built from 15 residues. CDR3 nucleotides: TGTGCCAGCAGCCCAGGGACTAGGCGGACAGATACGCAGTATTTT. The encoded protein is CASSPGTRRTDTQYF.

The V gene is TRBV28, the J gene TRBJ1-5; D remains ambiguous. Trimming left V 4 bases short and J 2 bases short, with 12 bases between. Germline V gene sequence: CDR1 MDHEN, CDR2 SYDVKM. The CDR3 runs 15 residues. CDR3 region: CASSSGGHGNQPQHF. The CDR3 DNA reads TGTGCCAGCAGTTCGGGAGGGCATGGCAATCAGCCCCAGCATTTT.

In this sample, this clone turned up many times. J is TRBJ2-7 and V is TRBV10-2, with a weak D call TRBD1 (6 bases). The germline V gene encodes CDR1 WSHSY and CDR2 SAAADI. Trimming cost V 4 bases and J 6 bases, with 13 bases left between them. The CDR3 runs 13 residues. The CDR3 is CASSAGQSLEQYF. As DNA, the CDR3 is TGCGCCAGCAGTGCCGGACAGTCTCTCGAGCAGTACTTC.

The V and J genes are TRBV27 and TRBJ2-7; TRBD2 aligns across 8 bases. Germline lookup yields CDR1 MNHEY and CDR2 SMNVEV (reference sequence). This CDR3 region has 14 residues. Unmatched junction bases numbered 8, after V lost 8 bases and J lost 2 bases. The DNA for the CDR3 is TGTGCCAGCCGACGACTAGCGTTTACCTACGAGCAGTACTTC. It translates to CASRRLAFTYEQYF.

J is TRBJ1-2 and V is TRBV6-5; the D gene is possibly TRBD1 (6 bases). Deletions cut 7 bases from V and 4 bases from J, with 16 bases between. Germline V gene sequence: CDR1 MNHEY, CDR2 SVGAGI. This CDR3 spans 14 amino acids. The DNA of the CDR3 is TGTGCCAGCACCCGGGGGGCTTCTTCCTATGGCTACACCTTC. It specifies CASTRGASSYGYTF.

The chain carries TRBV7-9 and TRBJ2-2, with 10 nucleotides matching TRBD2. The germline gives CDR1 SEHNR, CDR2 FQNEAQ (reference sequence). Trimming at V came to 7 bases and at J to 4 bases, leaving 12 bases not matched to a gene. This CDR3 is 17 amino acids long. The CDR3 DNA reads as TGTGCCAGCATAACCCCAGCGGGAGGGCCACGCACCGGGGAGCTGTTTTTT. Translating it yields CASITPAGGPRTGELFF.

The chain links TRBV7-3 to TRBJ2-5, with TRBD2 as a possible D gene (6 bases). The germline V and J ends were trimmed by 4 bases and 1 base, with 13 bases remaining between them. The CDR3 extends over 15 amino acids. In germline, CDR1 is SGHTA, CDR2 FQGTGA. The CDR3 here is CASSSGLGSQETQYF. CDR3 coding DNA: TGTGCCAGCAGCTCGGGACTCGGGAGCCAAGAGACCCAGTACTTC.

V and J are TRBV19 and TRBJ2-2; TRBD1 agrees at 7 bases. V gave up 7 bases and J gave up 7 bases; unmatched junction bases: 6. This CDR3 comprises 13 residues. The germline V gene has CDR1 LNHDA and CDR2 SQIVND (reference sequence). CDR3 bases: TGTGCCAGTATGACAGGGAATATCGGGGAGCTGTTTTTT. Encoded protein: CASMTGNIGELFF.

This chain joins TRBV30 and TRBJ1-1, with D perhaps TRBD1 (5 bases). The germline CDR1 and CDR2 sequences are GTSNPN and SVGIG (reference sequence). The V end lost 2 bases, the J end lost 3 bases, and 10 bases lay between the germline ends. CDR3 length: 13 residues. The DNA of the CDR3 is TGTGCCTGGAGTTCGGCCAGGGACACTGAAGCTTTCTTT. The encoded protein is CAWSSARDTEAFF.

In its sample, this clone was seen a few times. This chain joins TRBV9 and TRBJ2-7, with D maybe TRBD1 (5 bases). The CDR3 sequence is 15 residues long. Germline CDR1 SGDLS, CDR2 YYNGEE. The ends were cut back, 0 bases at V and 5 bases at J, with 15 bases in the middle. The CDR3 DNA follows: TGTGCCAGCAGCGTAGCCGGACATGGGATTGACGAGCAGTACTTC. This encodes CASSVAGHGIDEQYF.

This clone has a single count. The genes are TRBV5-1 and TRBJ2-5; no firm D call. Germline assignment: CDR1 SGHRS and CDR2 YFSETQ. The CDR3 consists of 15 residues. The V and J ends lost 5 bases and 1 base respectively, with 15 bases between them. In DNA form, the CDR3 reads TGCGCCAGCAGTGCCGAGGCAGGCTCCCAAGAGACCCAGTACTTC. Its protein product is CASSAEAGSQETQYF.

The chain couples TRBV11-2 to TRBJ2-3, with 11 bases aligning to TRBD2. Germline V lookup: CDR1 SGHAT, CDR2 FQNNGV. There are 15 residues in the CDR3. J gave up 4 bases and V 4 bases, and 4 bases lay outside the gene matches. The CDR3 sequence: CASSSSGRWADTQYF. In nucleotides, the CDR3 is TGTGCCAGCAGCTCTAGCGGGAGGTGGGCAGATACGCAGTATTTT.

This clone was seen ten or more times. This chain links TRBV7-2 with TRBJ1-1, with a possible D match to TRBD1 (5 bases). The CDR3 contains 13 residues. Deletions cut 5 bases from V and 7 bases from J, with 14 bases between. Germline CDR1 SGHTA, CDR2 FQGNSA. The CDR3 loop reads CASSQWSGGEAFF. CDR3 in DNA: TGTGCCAGCAGCCAATGGTCGGGGGGTGAAGCTTTCTTT. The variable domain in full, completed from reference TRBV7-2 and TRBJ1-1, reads GAGVSQSPSNKVTEKGKDVELRCDPISGHTALYWYRQSLGQGLEFLIYFQGNSAPDKSGLPSDRFSAERTGGSVSTLTIQRTQQEDSAVYLCASSQWSGGEAFFGQGTRLTVV.

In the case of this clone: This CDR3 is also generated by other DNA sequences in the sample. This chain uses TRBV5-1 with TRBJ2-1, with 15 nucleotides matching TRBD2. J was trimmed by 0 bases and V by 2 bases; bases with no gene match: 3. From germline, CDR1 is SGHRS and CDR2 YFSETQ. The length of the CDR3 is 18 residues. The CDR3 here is CASSFGTSGRSSYNEQFF. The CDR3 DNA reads TGCGCCAGCAGCTTCGGGACTAGCGGGAGGAGCTCCTACAATGAGCAGTTCTTC. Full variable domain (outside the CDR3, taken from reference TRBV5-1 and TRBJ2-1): KAGVTQTPRYLIKTRGQQVTLSCSPISGHRSVSWYQQTPGQGLQFLFEYFSETQRNKGNFPGRFSGRQFSNSRSEMNVSTLELGDSALYLCASSFGTSGRSSYNEQFFGPGTRLTVL.

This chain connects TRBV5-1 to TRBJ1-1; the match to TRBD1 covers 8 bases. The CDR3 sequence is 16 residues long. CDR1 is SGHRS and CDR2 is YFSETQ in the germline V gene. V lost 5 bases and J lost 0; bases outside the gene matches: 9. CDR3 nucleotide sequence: TGCGCCAGCAGTTCGGGACAGGAGAATTTGAACACTGAAGCTTTCTTT. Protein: CASSSGQENLNTEAFF.

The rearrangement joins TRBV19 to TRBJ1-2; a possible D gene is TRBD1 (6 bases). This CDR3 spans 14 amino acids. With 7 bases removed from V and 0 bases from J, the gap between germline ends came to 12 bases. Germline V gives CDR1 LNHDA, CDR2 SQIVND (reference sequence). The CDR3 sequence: CASIDDRTNYGYTF. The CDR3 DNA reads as TGTGCCAGTATCGATGACAGGACTAACTATGGCTACACCTTC.

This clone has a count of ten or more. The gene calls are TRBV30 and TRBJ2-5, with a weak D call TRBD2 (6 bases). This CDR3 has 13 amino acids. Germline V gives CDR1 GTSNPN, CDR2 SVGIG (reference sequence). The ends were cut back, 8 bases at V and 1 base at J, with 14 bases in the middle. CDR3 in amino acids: CAVGEVIQETQYF. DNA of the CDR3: TGTGCCGTCGGGGAGGTAATCCAAGAGACCCAGTACTTC.

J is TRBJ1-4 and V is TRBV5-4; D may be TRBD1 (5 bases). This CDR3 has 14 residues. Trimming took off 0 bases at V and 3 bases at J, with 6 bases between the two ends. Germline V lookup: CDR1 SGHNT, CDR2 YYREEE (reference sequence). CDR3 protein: CASSLVGPNEKLFF. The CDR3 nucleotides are TGTGCCAGCAGCTTGGTGGGGCCTAATGAAAAACTGTTTTTT.

DNA for the CDR3: TGTGCCAGCAGCTTATCGCAGGCAACTAATGAAAAACTGTTTTTT. This gives the protein CASSLSQATNEKLFF. The chain uses TRBV7-9 and TRBJ1-4; D unresolved. Trimming left V 2 bases short and J 0 bases short, with 7 bases between. The CDR3 has 15 residues. Germline-derived CDR1 and CDR2 are SEHNR and FQNEAQ (reference sequence). Combining the CDR3 with reference TRBV7-9 and TRBJ1-4 gives the whole variable domain DTGVSQNPRHKITKRGQNVTFRCDPISEHNRLYWYRQTLGQGPEFLTYFQNEAQLEKSRLLSDRFSAERPKGSFSTLEIQRTEQGDSAMYLCASSLSQATNEKLFFGSGTQLSVL.

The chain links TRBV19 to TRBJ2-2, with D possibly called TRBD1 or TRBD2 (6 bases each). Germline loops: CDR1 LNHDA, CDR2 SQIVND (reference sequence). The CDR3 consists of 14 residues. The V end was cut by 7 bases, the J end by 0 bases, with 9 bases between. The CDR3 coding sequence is TGTGCCAGTAAACGGGGGCCGAACACCGGGGAGCTGTTTTTT. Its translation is CASKRGPNTGELFF.

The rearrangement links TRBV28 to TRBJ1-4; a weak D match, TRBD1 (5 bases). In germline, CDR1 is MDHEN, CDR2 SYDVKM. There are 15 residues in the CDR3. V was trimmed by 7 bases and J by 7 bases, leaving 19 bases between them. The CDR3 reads CASTSGGGGFEKLFF. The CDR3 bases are TGTGCCAGCACCTCTGGCGGGGGGGGGTTTGAAAAACTGTTTTTT.

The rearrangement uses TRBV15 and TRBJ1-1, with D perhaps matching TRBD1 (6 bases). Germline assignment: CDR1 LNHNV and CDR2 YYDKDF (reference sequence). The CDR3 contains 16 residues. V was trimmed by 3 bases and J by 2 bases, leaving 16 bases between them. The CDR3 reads CATSRDSIEFNTEAFF. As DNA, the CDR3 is TGTGCCACCAGCAGGGACAGCATCGAGTTTAACACTGAAGCTTTCTTT.

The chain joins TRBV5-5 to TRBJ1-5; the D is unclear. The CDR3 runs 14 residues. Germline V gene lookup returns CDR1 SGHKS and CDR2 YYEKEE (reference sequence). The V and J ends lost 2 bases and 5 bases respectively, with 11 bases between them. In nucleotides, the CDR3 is TGTGCCAGCAGCTTTCGGTCGGCGGATCAGCCCCAGCATTTT. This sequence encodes CASSFRSADQPQHF.

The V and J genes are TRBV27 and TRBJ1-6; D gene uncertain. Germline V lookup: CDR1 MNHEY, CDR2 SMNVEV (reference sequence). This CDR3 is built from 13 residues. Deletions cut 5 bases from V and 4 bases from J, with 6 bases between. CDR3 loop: CASSIDYNSPLHF. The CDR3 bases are TGTGCCAGCAGTATAGATTATAATTCACCCCTCCACTTT.

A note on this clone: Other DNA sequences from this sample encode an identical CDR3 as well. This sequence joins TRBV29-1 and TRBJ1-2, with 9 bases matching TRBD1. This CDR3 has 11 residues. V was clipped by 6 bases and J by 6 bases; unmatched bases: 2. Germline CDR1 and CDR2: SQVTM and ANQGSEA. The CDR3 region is CSVGQGDGYTF. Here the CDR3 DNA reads TGCAGCGTGGGACAGGGAGATGGCTACACCTTC.

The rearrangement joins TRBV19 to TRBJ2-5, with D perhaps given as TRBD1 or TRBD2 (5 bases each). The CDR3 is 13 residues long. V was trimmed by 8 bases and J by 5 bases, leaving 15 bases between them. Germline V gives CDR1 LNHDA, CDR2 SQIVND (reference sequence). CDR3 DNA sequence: TGTGCCAGTTGGAGAGGGGTAGGGGAGACCCAGTACTTC. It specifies CASWRGVGETQYF.

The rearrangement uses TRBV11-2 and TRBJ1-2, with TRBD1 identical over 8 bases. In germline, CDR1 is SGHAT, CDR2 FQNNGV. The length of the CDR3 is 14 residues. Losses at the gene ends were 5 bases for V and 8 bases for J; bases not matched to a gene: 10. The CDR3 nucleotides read TGTGCCAGCAGCCACCCGCAGGGGGCAAGCGGCTACACCTTC. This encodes CASSHPQGASGYTF.